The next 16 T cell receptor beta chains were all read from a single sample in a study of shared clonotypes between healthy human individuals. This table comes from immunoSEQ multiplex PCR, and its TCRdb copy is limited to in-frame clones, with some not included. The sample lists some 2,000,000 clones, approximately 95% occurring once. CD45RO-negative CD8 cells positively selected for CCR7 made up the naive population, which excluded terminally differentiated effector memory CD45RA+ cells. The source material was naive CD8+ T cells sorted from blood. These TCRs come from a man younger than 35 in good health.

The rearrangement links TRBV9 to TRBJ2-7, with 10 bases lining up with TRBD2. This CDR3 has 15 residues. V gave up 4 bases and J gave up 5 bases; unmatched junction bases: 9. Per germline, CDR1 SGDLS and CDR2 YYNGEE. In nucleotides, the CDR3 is TGTGCCAGCAGCCCCAGCGGGAGGGCTGACCACGAGCAGTACTTC. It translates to CASSPSGRADHEQYF.

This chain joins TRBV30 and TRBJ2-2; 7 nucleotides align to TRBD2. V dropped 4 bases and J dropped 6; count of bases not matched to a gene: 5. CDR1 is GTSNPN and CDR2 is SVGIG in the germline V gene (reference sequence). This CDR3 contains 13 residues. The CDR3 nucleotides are TGTGCCTGGACAGATCGGGGGGCCGGGGAGCTGTTTTTT. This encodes CAWTDRGAGELFF.

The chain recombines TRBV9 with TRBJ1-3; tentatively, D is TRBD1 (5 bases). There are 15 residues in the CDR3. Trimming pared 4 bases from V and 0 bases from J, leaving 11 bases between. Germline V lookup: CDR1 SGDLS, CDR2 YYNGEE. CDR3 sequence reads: CASSYDSPSGNTIYF. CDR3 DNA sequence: TGTGCCAGCAGCTACGACAGCCCCTCTGGAAACACCATATATTTT.

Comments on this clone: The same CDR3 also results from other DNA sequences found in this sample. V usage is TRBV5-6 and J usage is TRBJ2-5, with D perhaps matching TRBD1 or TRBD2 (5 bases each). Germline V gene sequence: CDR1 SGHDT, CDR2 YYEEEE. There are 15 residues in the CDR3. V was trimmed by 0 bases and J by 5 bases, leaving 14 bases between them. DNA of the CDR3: TGTGCCAGCAGCTTGGGAGGGGCTGGTGGGGAGACCCAGTACTTC. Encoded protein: CASSLGGAGGETQYF.

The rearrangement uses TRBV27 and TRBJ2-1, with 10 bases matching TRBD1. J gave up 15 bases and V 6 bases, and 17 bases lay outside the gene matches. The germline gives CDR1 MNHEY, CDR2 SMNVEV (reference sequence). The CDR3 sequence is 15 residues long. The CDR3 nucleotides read TGTGCCAGCAGATCGATCGGGACAGGGGACCTATGGGCGTTCTTC. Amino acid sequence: CASRSIGTGDLWAFF.

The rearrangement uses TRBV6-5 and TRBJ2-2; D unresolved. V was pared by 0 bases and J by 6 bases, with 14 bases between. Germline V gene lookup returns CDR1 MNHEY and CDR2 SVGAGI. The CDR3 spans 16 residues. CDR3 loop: CASSYSNSRFAGELFF. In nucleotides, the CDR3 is TGTGCCAGCAGTTACTCTAACTCTCGGTTTGCCGGGGAGCTGTTTTTT.

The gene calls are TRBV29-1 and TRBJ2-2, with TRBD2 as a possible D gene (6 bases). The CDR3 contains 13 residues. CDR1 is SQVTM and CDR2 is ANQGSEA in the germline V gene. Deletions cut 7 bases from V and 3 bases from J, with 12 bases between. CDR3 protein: CSAGDSDTGELFF. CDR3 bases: TGCAGCGCGGGGGACTCGGACACCGGGGAGCTGTTTTTT.

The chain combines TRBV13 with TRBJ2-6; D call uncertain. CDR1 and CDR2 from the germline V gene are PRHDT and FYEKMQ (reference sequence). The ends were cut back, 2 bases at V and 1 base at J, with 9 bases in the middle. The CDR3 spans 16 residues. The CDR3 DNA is TGTGCCAGCAGCTTATCCCTATATTCTGGGGCCAACGTCCTGACTTTC. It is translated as CASSLSLYSGANVLTF.

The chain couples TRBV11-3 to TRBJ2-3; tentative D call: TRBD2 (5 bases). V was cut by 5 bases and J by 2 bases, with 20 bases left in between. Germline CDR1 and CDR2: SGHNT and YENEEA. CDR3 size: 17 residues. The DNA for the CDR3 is TGTGCCAGCAGCCCCGGTATCGGCCTGACTATCACAGATACGCAGTATTTT. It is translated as CASSPGIGLTITDTQYF.

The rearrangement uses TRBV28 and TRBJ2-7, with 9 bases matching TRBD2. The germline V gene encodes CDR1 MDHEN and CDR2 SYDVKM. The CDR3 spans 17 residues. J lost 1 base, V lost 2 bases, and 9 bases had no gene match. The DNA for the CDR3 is TGTGCCAGCAGTTTACGGTTGCGGACTAGCGCGTCCTACGAGCAGTACTTC. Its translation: CASSLRLRTSASYEQYF. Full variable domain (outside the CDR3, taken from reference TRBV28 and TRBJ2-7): DVKVTQSSRYLVKRTGEKVFLECVQDMDHENMFWYRQDPGLGLRLIYFSYDVKMKEKGDIPEGYSVSREKKERFSLILESASTNQTSMYLCASSLRLRTSASYEQYFGPGTRLTVT.

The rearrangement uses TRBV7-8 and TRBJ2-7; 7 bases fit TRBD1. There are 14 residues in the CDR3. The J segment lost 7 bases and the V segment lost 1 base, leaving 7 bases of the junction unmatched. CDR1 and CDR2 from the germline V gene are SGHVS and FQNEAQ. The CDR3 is CASSLVAGGAEQYF. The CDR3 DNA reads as TGTGCCAGCAGCTTAGTAGCAGGGGGTGCTGAGCAGTACTTC.

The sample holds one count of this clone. CDR3 nucleotides: TGTGCCACCAGCAGAGCCCTATGGGCTAGCGGGATCTACGAGCAGTACTTC. Translation: CATSRALWASGIYEQYF. The chain has TRBV15 and TRBJ2-7, with TRBD2 matching over 9 bases. V lost 1 base and J lost 3; bases outside the gene matches: 10. CDR3 size: 17 residues. Per the germline V gene, CDR1 is LNHNV and CDR2 is YYDKDF (reference sequence).

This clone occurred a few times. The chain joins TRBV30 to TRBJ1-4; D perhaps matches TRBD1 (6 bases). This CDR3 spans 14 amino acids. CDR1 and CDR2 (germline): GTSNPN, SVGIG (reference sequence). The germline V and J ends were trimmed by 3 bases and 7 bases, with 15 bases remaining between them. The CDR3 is CAWRGGGMFEKLFF. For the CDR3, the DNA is TGTGCCTGGAGAGGAGGGGGGATGTTTGAAAAACTGTTTTTT.

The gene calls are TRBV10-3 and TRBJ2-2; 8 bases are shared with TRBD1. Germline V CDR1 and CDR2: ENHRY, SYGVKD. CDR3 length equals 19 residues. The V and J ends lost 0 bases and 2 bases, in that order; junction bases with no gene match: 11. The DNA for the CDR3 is TGTGCCATCAGTGAGTCGCTGGGACAGGCAACGGGCAACACCGGGGAGCTGTTTTTT. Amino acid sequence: CAISESLGQATGNTGELFF.

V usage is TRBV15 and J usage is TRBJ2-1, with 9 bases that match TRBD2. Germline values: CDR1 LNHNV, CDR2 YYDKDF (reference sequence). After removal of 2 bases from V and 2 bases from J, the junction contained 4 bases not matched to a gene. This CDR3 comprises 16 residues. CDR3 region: CATSRISGGPYNEQFF. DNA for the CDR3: TGTGCCACCAGCAGAATTAGCGGGGGCCCCTACAATGAGCAGTTCTTC. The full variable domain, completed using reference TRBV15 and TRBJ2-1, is DAMVIQNPRYQVTQFGKPVTLSCSQTLNHNVMYWYQQKSSQAPKLLFHYYDKDFNNEADTPDNFQSRRPNTSFCFLDIRSPGLGDTAMYLCATSRISGGPYNEQFFGPGTRLTVL.

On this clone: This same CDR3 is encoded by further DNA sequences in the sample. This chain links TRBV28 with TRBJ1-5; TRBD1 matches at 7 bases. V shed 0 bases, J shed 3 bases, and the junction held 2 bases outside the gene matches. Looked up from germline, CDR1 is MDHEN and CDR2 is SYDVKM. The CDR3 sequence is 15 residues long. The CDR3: CASSLWTGINQPQHF. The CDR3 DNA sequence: TGTGCCAGCAGTTTATGGACAGGGATCAATCAGCCCCAGCATTTT.